These 3 T cell receptor beta chains originate from one sample sequenced in a study of T cells expressing NK-cell markers. TCRdb reprocessed the 5' RACE reads and reports one entry per CDR3 protein, with no DNA. Its clone listing holds 120,000 to 150,000 distinct CDR3 sequences. Sequences were obtained from blood T cells: a sorted CD56 or NKG2C T cell subset, CD4+ or CD8+ T cells, or bulk PBMC T cells (not recorded which). Receptor source: a man aged 18 to 30 in good health.

V is TRBV2 and J is TRBJ2-1; TCRdb designates TRBD2, a call that cannot be tested without DNA. Germline loops: CDR1 SNHLY, CDR2 FYNNEI. CDR3 length: 16 amino acids. The CDR3 sequence: CASRPLAGVSYNEQFF. Full variable domain (rest looked up from reference TRBV2 and TRBJ2-1): EPEVTQTPSHQVTQMGQEVILRCVPISNHLYFYWYRQILGQKVEFLVSFYNNEISEKSEIFDDQFSVERPDGSNFTLKIRSTKLEDSAMYFCASRPLAGVSYNEQFFGPGTRLTVL.

V usage is TRBV7-9 and J usage is TRBJ2-1; checking the TCRdb D call of TRBD1 is not possible without DNA. Germline V CDR1 and CDR2: SEHNR, FQNEAQ (reference sequence). The CDR3 runs to 12 residues. The chain's CDR3 is CASSRGHNEQFF.

The chain recombines TRBV27 with TRBJ2-7; TCRdb indicates TRBD2, and absent DNA this call remains unverified. In germline, CDR1 is MNHEY, CDR2 SMNVEV (reference sequence). This CDR3 region has 14 residues. CDR3 in amino acids: CASSLMASGYEQYF.